One sample yielded the 23 T cell receptor beta chains listed below, sequenced in a study of regulatory T cells in long-lasting Graves disease (dated by TCRdb to about 2021). The sample's time point label, in plain terms: persistent/refractory GD, antithyroid drugs over 5 years with positive TRAb. For both TCR sequencing and RNA sequencing, RNA was extracted from PBMCs in TRIzol. Library creation used multiplex PCR. The sequencer was an Illumina HiSeq 4000. TCR beta libraries were built with iRepertoire HTBI primers and Arm-PCR amplification of CDR3 regions. Starting from the raw public reads, TCRdb applied fastp trimming at Q25, assembled clones with MiXCR and retained in-frame beta chains. Entries that share a CDR3 protein sequence are merged under the most common genes and DNA. This sample holds under 450,000 distinct CDR3 sequences; 23% were observed only once. The ten largest clones add up to about a quarter of the sample.

Sequenced here: peripheral blood mononuclear cells (PBMCs), sampled when the disease was refractory, from a patient treated with antithyroid drugs. The receptors originated from a female donor with Graves disease.

This clonotype occurred a few times. The CDR3 spells CSVQGGQLKNTEAFF. The CDR3 bases are TGCAGCGTTCAGGGGGGACAGTTAAAAAACACTGAAGCTTTCTTT. The rearrangement links TRBV29-1 to TRBJ1-1; 7 bases align to TRBD1. The CDR3 sequence is 15 residues long. V gave up 5 bases and J gave up 2 bases; unmatched junction bases: 11. Per germline, CDR1 SQVTM and CDR2 ANQGSEA.

There are a few counts of this clonotype. The genes are TRBV20-1 and TRBJ1-2; D remains unclear. With 3 bases removed from V and 7 bases from J, the gap between germline ends came to 3 bases. The CDR3 runs to 9 residues. Germline CDR1 reads DFQATT; CDR2 reads SNEGSKA (reference sequence). The CDR3 loop reads CSASVGYTF. The CDR3 region has the DNA TGCAGTGCTAGTGTTGGCTACACCTTC.

Many counts were recorded for this clonotype. The chain links TRBV6-1 to TRBJ1-1; D not resolved. CDR1 MNHNS and CDR2 SASEGT come from the germline V gene. The V and J ends lost 2 bases and 3 bases respectively, with 10 bases between them. The CDR3 spans 14 residues. CDR3 DNA: TGTGCCAGCAGTGAACGTGGAGGGTACACTGAAGCTTTCTTT. It yields the protein CASSERGGYTEAFF.

This clonotype was seen many times. The V gene is TRBV12-3 or TRBV12-4, the J gene TRBJ2-2; the D is unclear. The CDR3 is 11 residues long. Trimming took 6 bases from V and 4 from J, leaving 3 bases between them. The CDR3 spells CASSSTGELFF. The CDR3 nucleotides are TGTGCCAGCAGCTCCACCGGGGAGCTGTTTTTT.

In DNA, the CDR3 is TGTGCCAGCAGTATTCAACAGGGGAAGCCATCCTACGAGCAGTACTTC. Residues: CASSIQQGKPSYEQYF. The chain has TRBV28 and TRBJ2-7; TRBD1 aligns across 7 bases. With 5 bases clipped from V and 1 base from J, the junction kept 11 bases outside the gene matches. CDR1 and CDR2 (germline): MDHEN, SYDVKM. The CDR3 loop spans 16 amino acids.

This clonotype occurred a few times. The genes are TRBV6-2 or TRBV6-3 and TRBJ2-2; 8 bases align to TRBD2. This CDR3 has 14 amino acids. J was trimmed by 4 bases and V by 6 bases; bases with no gene match: 4. Germline V gene sequence: CDR1 MNHEY, CDR2 SVGEGT. DNA of the CDR3: TGTGCCAGCAGGTCGGGAGGGGGCACCGGGGAGCTGTTTTTT. Its protein product is CASRSGGGTGELFF.

This clonotype was observed a handful of times. The chain carries TRBV28 and TRBJ2-5; 8 bases agree with TRBD2. This CDR3 spans 18 amino acids. Germline CDR1 and CDR2: MDHEN and SYDVKM. The ends lost 2 bases at V and 4 bases at J; junction bases unmatched: 15. The DNA for the CDR3 is TGTGCCAGCAGTTTACCCAGTTCAGCGGGAGAGAAGGGAGAGACCCAGTACTTC. Protein: CASSLPSSAGEKGETQYF.

This clonotype was counted only a few times. This chain joins TRBV9 and TRBJ2-2, with D perhaps matching TRBD2 (6 bases). Germline-derived CDR1 and CDR2 are SGDLS and YYNGEE. This CDR3 has 14 amino acids. V was shortened by 5 bases and J by 6 bases, with 14 bases between the two germline ends. This CDR3 reads CASSLSSGPGELFF. The DNA for the CDR3 is TGTGCCAGCAGTCTGAGCAGCGGGCCCGGGGAGCTGTTTTTT. Filled out from reference TRBV9 and TRBJ2-2, the complete variable domain reads DSGVTQTPKHLITATGQRVTLRCSPRSGDLSVYWYQQSLDQGLQFLIQYYNGEERAKGNILERFSAQQFPDLHSELNLSSLELGDSALYFCASSLSSGPGELFFGEGSRLTVL.

The chain uses TRBV19 and TRBJ1-1, with D perhaps matching TRBD1 (6 bases). V lost 7 bases and J 1 base, leaving 16 bases between the germline ends. The germline gives CDR1 LNHDA, CDR2 SQIVND (reference sequence). The CDR3 has 15 residues. This CDR3 is CASKGGLGRNTEAFF. The CDR3 coding sequence is TGTGCCAGTAAAGGGGGTTTGGGACGGAACACTGAAGCTTTCTTT.

The gene calls are TRBV20-1 and TRBJ2-7; 11 bases are shared with TRBD2. CDR3 length: 17 residues. Germline trimming cut 1 base from V and 2 bases from J; bases unmatched to any gene: 10. Germline-derived CDR1 and CDR2 are DFQATT and SNEGSKA (reference sequence). CDR3 sequence: CSARAAPGTSGPYEQYF. The CDR3 region has the DNA TGCAGTGCTAGAGCCGCTCCTGGGACTAGCGGCCCCTACGAGCAGTACTTC.

The chain combines TRBV19 with TRBJ1-1; D may be TRBD1 (5 bases). The CDR3 is made up of 13 amino acids. The germline gives CDR1 LNHDA, CDR2 SQIVND (reference sequence). V was pared by 6 bases and J by 4 bases, with 12 bases between. The CDR3 nucleotides read TGTGCCAGTAGCCCCGGACACCGCACTGAAGCTTTCTTT. Residues: CASSPGHRTEAFF.

The rearrangement links TRBV29-1 to TRBJ1-2; 7 bases align to TRBD1. This CDR3 spans 11 amino acids. The V gene end was trimmed by 6 bases and the J gene end by 6 bases; junction bases not matched to a gene: 4. The germline gives CDR1 SQVTM, CDR2 ANQGSEA. The CDR3 region is CSVQQGNGYTF. In nucleotides, the CDR3 is TGCAGCGTGCAACAGGGGAATGGCTACACCTTC.

The rearrangement joins TRBV15 to TRBJ1-4; D uncertain. In germline, CDR1 is LNHNV, CDR2 YYDKDF (reference sequence). The V and J ends lost 5 bases and 3 bases respectively, with 13 bases between them. This CDR3 is 15 amino acids long. The CDR3 DNA is TGTGCCACCAGCCGCGTTAAGACCTCTAATGAAAAACTGTTTTTT. Its translation: CATSRVKTSNEKLFF.

This clonotype was picked up many times. V and J are TRBV11-1 and TRBJ1-2; D possibly corresponds to TRBD1 (5 bases). This CDR3 is 12 amino acids long. Germline V gene lookup returns CDR1 SGHAT and CDR2 FQDESV (reference sequence). Trimming cost V 3 bases and J 5 bases, with 7 bases left between them. The CDR3: CASSFDRYGYTF. DNA for the CDR3: TGTGCCAGCAGCTTTGACAGATATGGCTACACCTTC.

This clonotype was seen at least ten times. This CDR3 is CASSSSGSPGELFF. The CDR3 nucleotides read TGTGCCAGCAGTTCTAGCGGGAGCCCCGGGGAGCTGTTTTTT. The chain carries TRBV12-3 or TRBV12-4 and TRBJ2-2, with 10 nucleotides matching TRBD2. V dropped 4 bases and J dropped 6; count of bases not matched to a gene: 2. CDR3 size: 14 residues.

The chain carries TRBV28 and TRBJ1-6; no clear D. Germline V gene sequence: CDR1 MDHEN, CDR2 SYDVKM. The length of the CDR3 is 14 residues. The V gene lost 3 bases and the J gene lost 7 bases, with 10 bases spanning the gap. The CDR3 nucleotides read TGTGCCAGCAGTTTTGAGGGATACAATTCACCCCTCCACTTT. The encoded protein is CASSFEGYNSPLHF.

This chain uses TRBV6-1 with TRBJ2-7, with 9 bases fitting TRBD2. Germline values: CDR1 MNHNS, CDR2 SASEGT. This CDR3 region has 15 residues. Trimming took 6 bases from V and 5 from J; bases not matched to a gene: 11. CDR3 sequence: CASRTRGAGGHEQYF. CDR3 DNA sequence: TGTGCCAGCAGGACGCGGGGAGCGGGAGGTCACGAGCAGTACTTC.

This clonotype was found once. Relative to the germline gene, one junction end is altered; a read error may explain this. The chain uses TRBV7-2 and TRBJ2-1; possible D gene TRBD1, 5 bases. The germline V gene encodes CDR1 SGHTA and CDR2 FQGNSA. The CDR3 has 15 residues. CDR3 in DNA: TGTGCCGGCAGCTCCCAGGGAAGTAAGTACAATGAGCAGTTCTTC. It encodes CAGSSQGSKYNEQFF.

Only a few counts were recorded for this clonotype. The CDR3 DNA reads TGCGCCACCCGACGACTAGCGGGAGGTGACAATGAGCAGTTCTTC. It codes for CATRRLAGGDNEQFF. The chain has TRBV5-1 and TRBJ2-1, with 13 bases matching TRBD2. This CDR3 has 15 residues. Germline V gives CDR1 SGHRS, CDR2 YFSETQ. After removal of 9 bases from V and 5 bases from J, the junction contained 8 bases not matched to a gene.

The chain recombines TRBV12-3 or TRBV12-4 with TRBJ2-4; 8 nucleotides match TRBD1. The CDR3 is made up of 13 amino acids. The V and J ends lost 8 bases and 1 base, in that order; junction bases with no gene match: 1. DNA for the CDR3: TGTGCCAGCCGACAGGGGGCCAAAAACATTCAGTACTTC. Translation: CASRQGAKNIQYF.

The chain couples TRBV15 to TRBJ2-5, with 8 nucleotides matching TRBD2. Germline V lookup: CDR1 LNHNV, CDR2 YYDKDF (reference sequence). This CDR3 is 14 amino acids long. V lost 1 base to trimming and J lost 4 bases; unmatched junction nucleotides: 2. CDR3 coding DNA: TGTGCCACCAGCAGAGGGACTAGCCGAGAGACCCAGTACTTC. It codes for CATSRGTSRETQYF.

In this sample, this clonotype turned up once. This sequence may be a read error, since a much larger clone differs from it by one base. The chain couples TRBV7-2 to TRBJ1-2, with a weak D call TRBD1 (6 bases). The CDR3 covers 13 residues. Germline-derived CDR1 and CDR2 are SGHTA and FQGNSA. The germline V and J ends were trimmed by 5 bases and 7 bases, with 14 bases remaining between them. The CDR3 DNA reads as TGTGCCAGCAGCGGCCAGGGGCGAGGTGGCTACACCTTC. Its protein is CASSGQGRGGYTF. Complete variable domain (other parts from reference TRBV7-2 and TRBJ1-2): GAGVSQSPSNKVTEKGKDVELRCDPISGHTALYWYRQSLGQGLEFLIYFQGNSAPDKSGLPSDRFSAERTGGSVSTLTIQRTQQEDSAVYLCASSGQGRGGYTFGSGTRLTVV.

This clonotype was counted between two and nine times. The chain joins TRBV29-1 to TRBJ2-7; maybe TRBD1 (5 bases). CDR1 is SQVTM, CDR2 ANQGSEA, per germline. Trimming took 5 bases from V and 4 from J, leaving 9 bases between them. The CDR3 consists of 11 residues. The CDR3 DNA reads as TGCAGCGTTACCAGGGAATACGAGCAGTACTTC. Amino acid sequence: CSVTREYEQYF.